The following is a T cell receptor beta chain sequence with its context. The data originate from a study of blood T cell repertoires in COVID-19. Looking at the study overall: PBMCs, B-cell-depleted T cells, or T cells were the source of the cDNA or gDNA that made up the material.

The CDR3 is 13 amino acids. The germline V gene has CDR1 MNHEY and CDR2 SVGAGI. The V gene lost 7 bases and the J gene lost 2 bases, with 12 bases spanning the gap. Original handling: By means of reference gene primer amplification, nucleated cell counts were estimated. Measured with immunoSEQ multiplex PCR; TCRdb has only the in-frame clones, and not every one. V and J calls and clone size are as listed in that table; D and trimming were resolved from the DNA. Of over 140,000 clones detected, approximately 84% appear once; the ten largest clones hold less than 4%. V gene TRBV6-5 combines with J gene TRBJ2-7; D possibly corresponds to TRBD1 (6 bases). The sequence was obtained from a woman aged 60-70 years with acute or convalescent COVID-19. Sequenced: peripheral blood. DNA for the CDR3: TGTGCCAGCACAACAGGGTCCCCCTACGAGCAGTACTTC. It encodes CASTTGSPYEQYF.